These 32 T cell receptor beta chains came from one sample sequenced in a study of response to subunit inactivated influenza vaccine (dated by TCRdb to 2017 to 2018). Receptor amplification or capture employed RT-PCR. Sequencing was performed on an Illumina HiSeq 2500. The raw public reads went through TCRdb reprocessing: fastp at Q25, MiXCR clone calling, in-frame beta chains kept. Each entry merges the rows of one CDR3 protein and shows their most common DNA and genes. Here the sample has around 200,000 distinct CDR3 sequences; around 8.8% occur a single time. Of the sample, under 13% is held by the ten largest clones. The material sequenced was non-naive T cells sorted from PBMCs, taken on the day of vaccination. Reading the label with the study, this specimen's cell subset or site is: memory T cell fraction. These receptors were obtained from a man in his fifties or sixties who received an inactivated influenza vaccine. Donor details come from another sample of the same person, matched by shared clones.

This clonotype was counted between two and nine times. The chain employs TRBV19 and TRBJ2-2; D is unresolved. Deletions cut 3 bases from V and 4 bases from J, with 6 bases between. Germline CDR1 LNHDA, CDR2 SQIVND (reference sequence). The CDR3 extends over 13 amino acids. The DNA of the CDR3 is TGTGCCAGTAGTATGGGATCCACCGGGGAGCTGTTTTTT. Encoded protein: CASSMGSTGELFF.

This clonotype appeared a few times. The rearrangement joins TRBV11-2 to TRBJ2-7; either TRBD1 or TRBD2 may fit D (6 bases each). Germline V gene data show CDR1 as SGHAT and CDR2 as FQNNGV. CDR3 length: 18 amino acids. The ends were cut back, 3 bases at V and 2 bases at J, with 23 bases in the middle. The chain's CDR3 is CASSLGEDLGGTTYEQYF. DNA for the CDR3: TGTGCCAGCAGCTTGGGGGAGGACCTCGGGGGCACGACCTACGAGCAGTACTTC. Full variable domain (outside the CDR3, taken from reference TRBV11-2 and TRBJ2-7): EAGVAQSPRYKIIEKRQSVAFWCNPISGHATLYWYQQILGQGPKLLIQFQNNGVVDDSQLPKDRFSAERLKGVDSTLKIQPAKLEDSAVYLCASSLGEDLGGTTYEQYFGPGTRLTVT.

This clonotype was seen only a few times. The chain carries TRBV19 and TRBJ2-1, with D unclear. This CDR3 comprises 15 residues. V shed 8 bases and J shed 1 base, with 15 bases lying between them. Germline loops: CDR1 LNHDA, CDR2 SQIVND (reference sequence). CDR3 sequence (DNA): TGTGCCAGTGGTAGAGTACAGACATCCTACAATGAGCAGTTCTTC. It specifies CASGRVQTSYNEQFF.

The chain is built from TRBV7-2 and TRBJ1-3; tentatively, D is TRBD1 (5 bases). The V gene lost 3 bases and the J gene lost 4 bases, with 10 bases spanning the gap. Germline CDR1 SGHTA, CDR2 FQGNSA. The CDR3 extends over 14 amino acids. For the CDR3, the DNA is TGTGCCAGCAGCTTGGAGGGGTTCGGAAACACCATATATTTT. Amino acids: CASSLEGFGNTIYF.

This clonotype was observed at least ten times. This rearrangement joins TRBV6-2 or TRBV6-3 to TRBJ2-1, with D tentatively TRBD1 (5 bases). CDR1 and CDR2 (germline): MNHEY, SVGEGT. CDR3 length: 14 amino acids. Trimming took 2 bases from V and 6 from J, leaving 11 bases between them. This CDR3 reads CASSYIAGSNEQFF. CDR3 in DNA: TGTGCCAGCAGTTACATCGCAGGGTCCAATGAGCAGTTCTTC.

This clonotype was picked up many times. The chain carries TRBV20-1 and TRBJ2-3; TRBD2 matches 7 bases. Germline loops: CDR1 DFQATT, CDR2 SNEGSKA (reference sequence). The trim removed 5 bases at V and 4 bases at J, leaving 9 bases unmatched. The CDR3 is made up of 14 amino acids. CDR3 region: CSAGRTSNPDTQYF. CDR3 DNA sequence: TGCAGTGCTGGTAGGACTAGTAATCCAGATACGCAGTATTTT.

This clonotype was counted many times. V and J are TRBV3-1 and TRBJ2-5; D might be TRBD2 (6 bases). This CDR3 has 14 residues. The V end was cut by 4 bases, the J end by 7 bases, with 16 bases between. Looked up from germline, CDR1 is LGHDT and CDR2 is YNNKEL (reference sequence). The chain's CDR3 is CASSRGREKGTQYF. Written as DNA, the CDR3 is TGTGCCAGCAGCCGCGGACGGGAGAAGGGGACCCAGTACTTC.

This sequence joins TRBV2 and TRBJ1-4; 8 bases map to TRBD1. Germline-derived CDR1 and CDR2 are SNHLY and FYNNEI. This CDR3 comprises 14 residues. After removal of 5 bases from V and 7 bases from J, the junction contained 6 bases not matched to a gene. CDR3: CASSNDRGGEKLFF. The CDR3 DNA reads as TGTGCCAGCAGTAACGACAGGGGTGGTGAAAAACTGTTTTTT.

The J gene is TRBJ1-2, the V gene TRBV7-2, with D maybe TRBD1 (6 bases). Trimming pared 2 bases from V and 7 bases from J, leaving 8 bases between. CDR3 size: 12 residues. CDR1 and CDR2 from the germline V gene are SGHTA and FQGNSA. The CDR3 nucleotides read TGTGCCAGCAGCTTAAACAGGGTTGGCTACACCTTC. It is translated as CASSLNRVGYTF.

There are many counts of this clonotype. The genes are TRBV24-1 and TRBJ2-3; D not certain. This CDR3 region has 14 residues. Per the germline V gene, CDR1 is KGHDR and CDR2 is SFDVKD. Trimming pared 3 bases from V and 1 base from J, leaving 7 bases between. CDR3 bases: TGTGCCACCAGTGATCCCCTACGCACAGATACGCAGTATTTT. As protein: CATSDPLRTDTQYF.

This clonotype was seen more than once but under ten times. The chain is built from TRBV12-3 or TRBV12-4 and TRBJ2-2; D not certain. This CDR3 region has 14 residues. V gave up 3 bases and J gave up 0 bases, with 5 bases separating them. DNA for the CDR3: TGTGCCAGCAGTTTGTGGACGAACACCGGGGAGCTGTTTTTT. Its translation: CASSLWTNTGELFF.

This chain joins TRBV15 and TRBJ1-2, with D hard to call. The CDR3 is made up of 16 amino acids. Germline V gene lookup returns CDR1 LNHNV and CDR2 YYDKDF (reference sequence). Trimming cost V 4 bases and J 7 bases, with 22 bases left between them. For the CDR3, the DNA is TGTGCCACCAGCACCGGTATGGGAGGCCCCGATTTTGGCTACACCTTC. Its translation: CATSTGMGGPDFGYTF.

In this sample, this clonotype turned up many times. The chain uses TRBV5-1 and TRBJ2-1; 11 positions match TRBD2. CDR3 length: 17 residues. Germline V CDR1 and CDR2: SGHRS, YFSETQ. J gave up 3 bases and V 4 bases, and 9 bases lay outside the gene matches. CDR3 amino acids: CASSLNELAGGYNEQFF. As DNA, the CDR3 is TGCGCCAGCAGCCTTAACGAGCTAGCGGGGGGCTACAATGAGCAGTTCTTC.

The rearrangement links TRBV6-5 to TRBJ2-1; 7 bases are shared with TRBD2. V was clipped by 0 bases and J by 4 bases; unmatched bases: 9. The CDR3 runs to 17 residues. Germline V gives CDR1 MNHEY, CDR2 SVGAGI. The CDR3 reads CASSYSTPAGPYNEQFF. The CDR3 DNA is TGTGCCAGCAGTTACTCGACTCCAGCGGGACCATACAATGAGCAGTTCTTC.

The chain couples TRBV4-1 to TRBJ2-3; TRBD2 matches 8 bases. The CDR3 is made up of 15 amino acids. Germline values: CDR1 MGHRA, CDR2 YSYEKL. V shed 8 bases and J 2 bases; nucleotides not matched to a gene: 9. The CDR3 loop is CASLPLAGPTDTQYF. The CDR3 DNA is TGCGCCAGCCTGCCTCTAGCGGGTCCCACAGATACGCAGTATTTT.

The sample holds a few counts of this clonotype. The chain employs TRBV6-1 and TRBJ1-3; D remains ambiguous. Trimming took 6 bases from V and 0 from J, leaving 12 bases between them. Germline CDR1 is MNHNS and CDR2 is SASEGT. The CDR3 length is 15 residues. The CDR3 sequence is CASREFDNSGNTIYF. CDR3 DNA: TGTGCCAGCAGGGAATTCGACAACTCTGGAAACACCATATATTTT.

This chain links TRBV7-9 with TRBJ2-7; TRBD1 matches 8 bases. CDR3 length: 15 amino acids. In germline, CDR1 is SEHNR, CDR2 FQNEAQ (reference sequence). V lost 0 bases, J lost 3 bases, and 4 bases stayed unmatched. CDR3: CASSLALGQDYEQYF. The DNA of the CDR3 is TGTGCCAGCAGCTTAGCCTTGGGACAGGACTACGAGCAGTACTTC.

The V call is TRBV20-1, the J call TRBJ1-2; D perhaps matches TRBD1 (6 bases). This CDR3 comprises 14 residues. The germline V gene has CDR1 DFQATT and CDR2 SNEGSKA (reference sequence). The V gene lost 2 bases and the J gene lost 5 bases, with 15 bases spanning the gap. CDR3 sequence: CSARINGQGYGYTF. In DNA, the CDR3 is TGCAGTGCTAGAATTAATGGGCAGGGGTATGGCTACACCTTC.

The chain couples TRBV20-1 to TRBJ2-7, with 7 bases aligning to TRBD2. Germline CDR1 DFQATT, CDR2 SNEGSKA (reference sequence). Losses at the gene ends were 0 bases for V and 7 bases for J; bases not matched to a gene: 12. The CDR3 runs 15 residues. CDR3 nucleotides: TGCAGTGCTAGAGATCTGAACGGGAGGCCGGGGGAGCAGTACTTC. Translating gives CSARDLNGRPGEQYF.

The chain combines TRBV9 with TRBJ2-3, with 11 bases aligning to TRBD2. The CDR3 loop spans 15 amino acids. Trimming removed 2 bases from V and 2 bases from J; junction bases left unmatched: 1. Germline V gene data show CDR1 as SGDLS and CDR2 as YYNGEE. CDR3 amino acids: CASSVTSGTTDTQYF. CDR3 coding DNA: TGTGCCAGCAGCGTGACTAGCGGGACCACAGATACGCAGTATTTT.

This clonotype was seen repeatedly, ten times or more. This chain links TRBV12-3 or TRBV12-4 with TRBJ2-1; 11 bases are shared with TRBD1. This CDR3 region has 14 residues. Losses at the gene ends were 5 bases for V and 9 bases for J; bases not matched to a gene: 6. CDR3 protein: CASSRGTGGAEQFF. For the CDR3, the DNA is TGTGCCAGCAGTCGCGGGACAGGGGGGGCTGAGCAGTTCTTC.

The V call is TRBV7-2, the J call TRBJ1-4; 8 positions agree with TRBD1. This CDR3 comprises 13 residues. The germline gives CDR1 SGHTA, CDR2 FQGNSA. V was clipped by 5 bases and J by 8 bases; unmatched bases: 4. CDR3: CASSRTGNEKLFF. Here the CDR3 DNA reads TGTGCCAGCAGCCGGACAGGGAACGAAAAACTGTTTTTT.

This clonotype has a count of ten or more. Here the CDR3 reads CASSLTPYEQYF. The CDR3 DNA reads TGTGCCAGCAGTTTAACACCCTACGAGCAGTACTTC. The V gene is TRBV28, the J gene TRBJ2-7; unclear D gene. CDR1 and CDR2 (germline): MDHEN, SYDVKM. The CDR3 extends over 12 amino acids. V lost 2 bases and J 2 bases, leaving 4 bases between the germline ends.

This chain connects TRBV20-1 to TRBJ2-1, with 7 bases identical to TRBD2. CDR1 is DFQATT and CDR2 is SNEGSKA in the germline V gene (reference sequence). The CDR3 consists of 15 residues. The V gene end was trimmed by 6 bases and the J gene end by 3 bases; junction bases not matched to a gene: 11. Here the CDR3 reads CSAESRGESYNEQFF. As DNA, the CDR3 is TGCAGTGCCGAGTCCCGGGGGGAAAGCTACAATGAGCAGTTCTTC.

J is TRBJ2-7 and V is TRBV7-9; 7 bases map to TRBD1. The length of the CDR3 is 15 residues. Germline lookup yields CDR1 SEHNR and CDR2 FQNEAQ (reference sequence). V trimming: 5 bases; J trimming: 5 bases; junction bases outside the gene matches: 12. CDR3 in DNA: TGTGCCAGCAGCAACCGAGACAGGGTCGGGAACGAGCAGTACTTC. This encodes CASSNRDRVGNEQYF.

This clonotype was observed many times. The chain has TRBV4-2 and TRBJ1-3; no clear D gene. The CDR3 covers 14 residues. Between the trimmed V and J ends, which lost 0 bases and 0 bases, there was a span of 3 bases. Germline CDR1 is LGHNA and CDR2 is YNFKEQ. CDR3 region: CASSQDSSGNTIYF. In nucleotides, the CDR3 is TGTGCCAGCAGCCAAGACAGCTCTGGAAACACCATATATTTT.

V and J are TRBV20-1 and TRBJ2-2; a weak D match, TRBD1 (5 bases). The V end lost 0 bases, the J end lost 0 bases, and 11 bases lay between the germline ends. The CDR3 consists of 16 residues. Germline V lookup: CDR1 DFQATT, CDR2 SNEGSKA (reference sequence). CDR3 region: CSARDGAGPNTGELFF. The CDR3 bases are TGCAGTGCTAGAGATGGAGCAGGGCCGAACACCGGGGAGCTGTTTTTT.

The chain employs TRBV20-1 and TRBJ2-7; 7 bases map to TRBD2. Germline lookup yields CDR1 DFQATT and CDR2 SNEGSKA (reference sequence). This CDR3 contains 13 residues. Trimming cost V 6 bases and J 7 bases; bases outside gene matches: 12. CDR3 sequence: CSARDYLTGEQYF. CDR3 coding DNA: TGCAGTGCCCGGGACTACCTAACGGGTGAGCAGTACTTC.

This clonotype was detected ten times or more. V and J are TRBV7-2 and TRBJ1-1; unclear D gene. This CDR3 has 14 residues. Between the trimmed V and J ends, which lost 2 bases and 0 bases, there was a span of 7 bases. Germline loops: CDR1 SGHTA, CDR2 FQGNSA. CDR3: CASSLKGLNTEAFF. Here the CDR3 DNA reads TGTGCCAGCAGCTTAAAAGGGCTGAACACTGAAGCTTTCTTT. The full variable domain, with the rest looked up from reference TRBV7-2 and TRBJ1-1, is GAGVSQSPSNKVTEKGKDVELRCDPISGHTALYWYRQSLGQGLEFLIYFQGNSAPDKSGLPSDRFSAERTGGSVSTLTIQRTQQEDSAVYLCASSLKGLNTEAFFGQGTRLTVV.

This clonotype has a count of ten or more. V usage is TRBV5-1 and J usage is TRBJ2-2; 10 positions agree with TRBD1. With 3 bases clipped from V and 3 bases from J, the junction kept 5 bases outside the gene matches. This CDR3 comprises 16 residues. CDR1 is SGHRS, CDR2 YFSETQ, per germline. The CDR3: CASSSMTGGHTGELFF. The CDR3 DNA sequence: TGCGCCAGCAGCTCGATGACAGGGGGCCACACCGGGGAGCTGTTTTTT.

J is TRBJ2-7 and V is TRBV20-1; TRBD2 aligns across 9 bases. This CDR3 contains 14 residues. V shed 6 bases, J shed 2 bases, and the junction held 8 bases outside the gene matches. Germline lookup yields CDR1 DFQATT and CDR2 SNEGSKA (reference sequence). This CDR3 is CSALGGRAAYEQYF. As DNA, the CDR3 is TGCAGTGCCCTAGGCGGGAGGGCCGCCTACGAGCAGTACTTC.

The chain employs TRBV10-3 and TRBJ2-7; 7 bases are a match to TRBD1. The junction had 11 bases not matched to a gene; V was cut back by 7 bases and J by 2 bases. Germline lookup yields CDR1 ENHRY and CDR2 SYGVKD. The length of the CDR3 is 15 residues. The CDR3 nucleotides read TGTGCCATCACTGGCCGACAGGGAAGGACCTACGAGCAGTACTTC. It is translated as CAITGRQGRTYEQYF.